This T cell receptor beta chain was obtained from a study of T cells in Graves' hyperthyroidism and ophthalmopathy. This CDR3 spans 14 amino acids. With 4 bases clipped from V and 5 bases from J, the junction kept 8 bases outside the gene matches. Germline CDR1 SGHRS, CDR2 YFSETQ. The investigators amplified TCR beta CDR3 regions from RNA transcripts. First-round RT-PCR targeting the TCR CDR3 was performed with the HTBI primer set. One entry per CDR3 protein, called by TCRdb with MiXCR from the multiplex PCR reads. The table shows about 600,000 distinct CDR3 sequences, with 16% occurring only once. The material sequenced was blood. The rearrangement joins TRBV5-1 to TRBJ2-7; 8 bases are shared with TRBD1. The TCR sequence derives from a woman aged 35 to 49 with Graves' ophthalmopathy. Here the CDR3 reads CASSTPGGADEQYF. The CDR3 nucleotides are TGCGCCAGCAGCACCCCAGGGGGCGCGGACGAGCAGTACTTC.